This TCR beta chain was sequenced during a study of beta chain features in type 1 diabetes. The study reverse transcribed the entire isolated RNA, so it sequenced expressed TCRB transcripts. Assay used: immunoSEQ multiplex PCR; TCRdb lists only in-frame clones, some missing. The sample comprises about 320,000 clones, around 13% of which are singletons, and over 5.5% rests with the top ten. The V end was cut by 4 bases, the J end by 8 bases, with 17 bases between. Germline V gene lookup returns CDR1 ENHRY and CDR2 SYGVKD. The CDR3 length is 14 residues. Points on this clone: The antigen remains unidentified.

Findings of the study overall: Researchers reported that naive, central memory and Treg TCRB repertoires appeared more similar in patients than in healthy donors. Highly expressing activated T cells could be over-counted with a cDNA template. Any PCR bias toward short templates would affect both groups alike.

The clonotype was recovered from a man aged 30 to 45 in good health. The sequencing input was central memory CD4+ T cells from blood. J is TRBJ1-2 and V is TRBV10-3, with D perhaps TRBD1 (5 bases). CDR3 bases: TGTGCCATCAGTGGCACGACAGATTTAAGGGGCTACACCTTC. Its translation: CAISGTTDLRGYTF.